This entry lists 3 T cell receptor beta chains sequenced from one sample in a study of T cells after yellow fever vaccination. TCRdb re-analysed the 5' RACE reads in MiXCR, keeping a single row per CDR3 protein. The table lists about 74,000 distinct CDR3 sequences, more than 5.5% of them singletons, with roughly 35% in the top ten. Sequenced here: CD8+ T cells sorted from PBMCs, sampled 5 days after the first yellow fever vaccination. The receptors originated from a man younger than 35 who received the YFV17D yellow fever vaccine.

This clonotype has just a few counts. This chain connects TRBV5-1 to TRBJ2-3; unclear D gene. Germline lookup yields CDR1 SGHRS and CDR2 YFSETQ. CDR3 length: 13 residues. Deletions cut 0 bases from V and 5 bases from J, with 7 bases between. The CDR3 DNA sequence: TGCGCCAGCAGCTTGGCGATTGGAGATACGCAGTATTTT. Translating gives CASSLAIGDTQYF. Drawing the rest from reference TRBV5-1 and TRBJ2-3, the complete variable domain is KAGVTQTPRYLIKTRGQQVTLSCSPISGHRSVSWYQQTPGQGLQFLFEYFSETQRNKGNFPGRFSGRQFSNSRSEMNVSTLELGDSALYLCASSLAIGDTQYFGPGTRLTVL.

This clonotype was found a few times. The chain joins TRBV14 to TRBJ2-7; the D gene is possibly TRBD1 (5 bases). CDR1 and CDR2 (germline): SGHDN, FVKESK. The V end was cut by 1 base, the J end by 4 bases, with 11 bases between. The CDR3 has 14 amino acids. The chain's CDR3 is CASSQAQGWYEQYF. CDR3 in DNA: TGTGCCAGCAGCCAAGCCCAGGGTTGGTACGAGCAGTACTTC.

This clonotype was counted only a few times. The V and J genes are TRBV5-1 and TRBJ2-1; perhaps D is TRBD1 or TRBD2 (6 bases each). CDR1 is SGHRS, CDR2 YFSETQ, per germline. Trimming stripped 4 bases from V and 7 bases from J, with 18 bases between. This CDR3 spans 15 amino acids. The DNA of the CDR3 is TGCGCCAGCAGCCACCGCGTTGGGGGGCTGAATGAGCAGTTCTTC. Its protein is CASSHRVGGLNEQFF.